The next 32 T cell receptor beta chains were all read from a single sample in a study of blood T cell repertoires in COVID-19. Here immunoSEQ multiplex PCR was the method, and the copy in TCRdb shows in-frame clones only, minus some. The data show around 370,000 clones, 88% seen once. Material: PBMCs or T cells enriched from blood (not recorded which). Receptor source: a woman aged 18 to 35 who had recovered from COVID-19.

The chain carries TRBV11-2 and TRBJ2-7, with D perhaps matching TRBD2 (5 bases). CDR1 and CDR2 (germline): SGHAT, FQNNGV. V was trimmed by 10 bases and J by 4 bases, leaving 17 bases between them. The CDR3 loop spans 13 amino acids. CDR3 in amino acids: CANGDRGGYEQYF. CDR3 bases: TGTGCCAATGGCGACCGGGGTGGGTACGAGCAGTACTTC. Complete variable domain (other parts from reference TRBV11-2 and TRBJ2-7): EAGVAQSPRYKIIEKRQSVAFWCNPISGHATLYWYQQILGQGPKLLIQFQNNGVVDDSQLPKDRFSAERLKGVDSTLKIQPAKLEDSAVYLCANGDRGGYEQYFGPGTRLTVT.

V gene TRBV6-5 combines with J gene TRBJ2-7; 8 bases match TRBD2. From germline, CDR1 is MNHEY and CDR2 SVGAGI. There are 15 residues in the CDR3. V trimming: 4 bases; J trimming: 2 bases; junction bases outside the gene matches: 7. The CDR3 DNA follows: TGTGCCAGCAGTTTTGAACTAGCGGCGGCCTACGAGCAGTACTTC. It encodes CASSFELAAAYEQYF.

V is TRBV2 and J is TRBJ1-2; 8 bases align to TRBD1. The CDR3 loop spans 14 amino acids. CDR1 SNHLY and CDR2 FYNNEI come from the germline V gene. Germline trimming cut 6 bases from V and 5 bases from J; bases unmatched to any gene: 8. In DNA, the CDR3 is TGTGCCAGCAGGCCAGGGGGCGCGGAGTATGGCTACACCTTC. It codes for CASRPGGAEYGYTF.

The chain carries TRBV5-1 and TRBJ2-5; 7 nucleotides match TRBD2. The CDR3 extends over 16 amino acids. The ends lost 3 bases at V and 2 bases at J; junction bases unmatched: 10. CDR1 and CDR2 from the germline V gene are SGHRS and YFSETQ. As DNA, the CDR3 is TGCGCCAGCAGCTCCCAATTCGGGGAGGGGCAAGAGACCCAGTACTTC. It codes for CASSSQFGEGQETQYF.

In its sample, this clone was seen a few times. The CDR3 DNA sequence: TGTGCCAGCAGTTACGGGCCTGTTGGCTACACCTTC. Protein sequence: CASSYGPVGYTF. The chain recombines TRBV6-5 with TRBJ1-2; D gene unclear. There are 12 residues in the CDR3. Between the trimmed V and J ends, which lost 2 bases and 7 bases, there was a span of 8 bases. In germline, CDR1 is MNHEY, CDR2 SVGAGI.

This rearrangement joins TRBV28 to TRBJ2-7, with TRBD1 identical over 7 bases. Per the germline V gene, CDR1 is MDHEN and CDR2 is SYDVKM. Germline trimming cut 4 bases from V and 2 bases from J; bases unmatched to any gene: 8. CDR3 length: 15 residues. CDR3 DNA: TGTGCCAGCAGTTCCCGAAGGGGGCAGGCCTACGAGCAGTACTTC. This sequence encodes CASSSRRGQAYEQYF. Full variable domain (missing parts from reference TRBV28 and TRBJ2-7): DVKVTQSSRYLVKRTGEKVFLECVQDMDHENMFWYRQDPGLGLRLIYFSYDVKMKEKGDIPEGYSVSREKKERFSLILESASTNQTSMYLCASSSRRGQAYEQYFGPGTRLTVT.

This CDR3 reads CASSEDEGATLSWDSPLHF. The CDR3 region has the DNA TGTGCCAGCAGTGAAGATGAGGGGGCTACACTCTCCTGGGATTCACCCCTCCACTTT. The rearrangement uses TRBV6-1 and TRBJ1-6, with 7 bases identical to TRBD1. V dropped 1 base and J dropped 8; count of bases not matched to a gene: 17. Germline V gene data show CDR1 as MNHNS and CDR2 as SASEGT. The CDR3 contains 19 residues.

The rearrangement links TRBV27 to TRBJ2-7, with D uncertain. Germline V lookup: CDR1 MNHEY, CDR2 SMNVEV (reference sequence). The CDR3 extends over 12 amino acids. Trimming left V 3 bases short and J 2 bases short, with 5 bases between. The CDR3 DNA sequence: TGTGCCAGCAGTTTTAATCCCTACGAGCAGTACTTC. As protein: CASSFNPYEQYF.

The chain couples TRBV29-1 to TRBJ2-5; a weak D match, TRBD1 (6 bases). V was shortened by 7 bases and J by 2 bases, with 14 bases between the two germline ends. The CDR3 covers 13 residues. From germline, CDR1 is SQVTM and CDR2 ANQGSEA. CDR3 region: CSALDSRQETQYF. The CDR3 DNA reads TGCAGCGCCCTGGACAGCCGACAAGAGACCCAGTACTTC.

This chain connects TRBV18 to TRBJ2-3; TRBD2 matches 8 bases. CDR1 is KGHSH, CDR2 LQKENI, per germline. This CDR3 has 16 residues. The junction had 6 bases not matched to a gene; V was cut back by 4 bases and J by 0 bases. CDR3 sequence (DNA): TGTGCCAGCTCACTGCGGGGGGCCCTGAGCACAGATACGCAGTATTTT. It encodes CASSLRGALSTDTQYF.

The V call is TRBV27, the J call TRBJ2-7; D perhaps matches TRBD2 (7 bases). This CDR3 contains 13 residues. Germline V gene data show CDR1 as MNHEY and CDR2 as SMNVEV (reference sequence). Trimming left V 5 bases short and J 2 bases short, with 10 bases between. The CDR3 DNA is TGTGCCAGCAGTCGCGGGGGCCCCTACGAGCAGTACTTC. Protein sequence: CASSRGGPYEQYF.

The chain combines TRBV19 with TRBJ2-6; TRBD1 aligns across 12 bases. Germline CDR1 is LNHDA and CDR2 is SQIVND (reference sequence). The length of the CDR3 is 18 residues. The V and J ends lost 5 bases and 1 base, in that order; junction bases with no gene match: 6. CDR3 amino acids: CASSPGQGAGSGANVLTF. The CDR3 DNA follows: TGTGCCAGTAGTCCGGGACAGGGGGCAGGGTCTGGGGCCAACGTCCTGACTTTC.

This chain joins TRBV7-2 and TRBJ1-4, with 8 bases aligning to TRBD1. V lost 5 bases, J lost 8 bases, and 7 bases stayed unmatched. CDR3 length: 14 amino acids. Germline-derived CDR1 and CDR2 are SGHTA and FQGNSA. CDR3: CASSLDRGWEKLFF. CDR3 in DNA: TGTGCCAGCAGCCTCGACAGGGGATGGGAAAAACTGTTTTTT.

The rearrangement uses TRBV6-4 and TRBJ2-3; perhaps TRBD1 as D (6 bases). The CDR3 has 13 residues. Trimming pared 6 bases from V and 6 bases from J, leaving 13 bases between. Germline CDR1 MRHNA, CDR2 SNTAGT. The CDR3 loop is CASSKQGRDTQYF. DNA for the CDR3: TGTGCCAGCAGCAAACAGGGTAGGGATACGCAGTATTTT.

The sample holds one count of this clone. The gene calls are TRBV24-1 and TRBJ2-1; 7 nucleotides line up with TRBD1. The J segment lost 7 bases and the V segment lost 3 bases, leaving 17 bases of the junction unmatched. Germline CDR1 and CDR2: KGHDR and SFDVKD. The CDR3 loop spans 18 amino acids. The CDR3 sequence is CATSDPTPSRGGQNEQFF. The DNA of the CDR3 is TGTGCCACCAGTGATCCGACCCCTAGCAGAGGGGGCCAGAATGAGCAGTTCTTC.

The chain has TRBV9 and TRBJ1-1; maybe TRBD1 (5 bases). The CDR3 extends over 16 amino acids. V lost 0 bases to trimming and J lost 2 bases, with 14 bases between them. CDR1 and CDR2 (germline): SGDLS, YYNGEE. CDR3 loop: CASSVGNRDFNTEAFF. The DNA for the CDR3 is TGTGCCAGCAGCGTAGGGAACCGGGACTTTAACACTGAAGCTTTCTTT.

The genes are TRBV7-2 and TRBJ2-5; maybe TRBD2 (6 bases). This CDR3 is built from 16 residues. Germline lookup yields CDR1 SGHTA and CDR2 FQGNSA. Trimming pared 8 bases from V and 2 bases from J, leaving 21 bases between. CDR3 DNA sequence: TGTGCCAGCTGCCCTTGGACTAAAAAGTGGCAAGAGACCCAGTACTTC. Its protein is CASCPWTKKWQETQYF.

This chain uses TRBV5-1 with TRBJ2-2; the D gene is possibly TRBD1 (6 bases). CDR3 length: 16 amino acids. V lost 1 base and J 0 bases, leaving 10 bases between the germline ends. Germline CDR1 and CDR2: SGHRS and YFSETQ. CDR3 sequence: CASSLNKGANTGELFF. CDR3 nucleotides: TGCGCCAGCAGCTTGAATAAGGGGGCGAACACCGGGGAGCTGTTTTTT. The variable domain in full, completed from reference TRBV5-1 and TRBJ2-2, reads KAGVTQTPRYLIKTRGQQVTLSCSPISGHRSVSWYQQTPGQGLQFLFEYFSETQRNKGNFPGRFSGRQFSNSRSEMNVSTLELGDSALYLCASSLNKGANTGELFFGEGSRLTVL.

The gene calls are TRBV5-4 and TRBJ2-1, with D possibly matching TRBD1 (6 bases). Looked up from germline, CDR1 is SGHNT and CDR2 is YYREEE (reference sequence). The V end was cut by 4 bases, the J end by 7 bases, with 18 bases between. The CDR3 is 15 residues long. CDR3 sequence (DNA): TGTGCCAGCAGCCCCTCACTGGGACACCGAAATGAGCAGTTCTTC. This sequence encodes CASSPSLGHRNEQFF.

This clone is a singleton in its sample. The V call is TRBV11-2, the J call TRBJ2-7, with 9 bases identical to TRBD1. The CDR3 totals 15 residues. In germline, CDR1 is SGHAT, CDR2 FQNNGV. V trimming: 6 bases; J trimming: 3 bases; junction bases outside the gene matches: 9. In DNA, the CDR3 is TGTGCCAGCAGGACTACCGGGACAGGGAACTACGAGCAGTACTTC. It yields the protein CASRTTGTGNYEQYF.

The chain recombines TRBV30 with TRBJ2-1, with 9 bases fitting TRBD1. The CDR3 has 13 residues. Germline V gene data show CDR1 as GTSNPN and CDR2 as SVGIG (reference sequence). The V segment lost 4 bases and the J segment 10 bases; nucleotides outside the gene matches: 8. The CDR3 protein is CAWIRDRAAEQFF. Written as DNA, the CDR3 is TGTGCCTGGATCCGGGACAGGGCGGCCGAGCAGTTCTTC. The full variable domain, in which reference TRBV30 and TRBJ2-1 provide the parts outside the CDR3, is SQTIHQWPATLVQPVGSPLSLECTVEGTSNPNLYWYRQAAGRGLQLLFYSVGIGQISSEVPQNLSASRPQDRQFILSSKKLLLSDSGFYLCAWIRDRAAEQFFGPGTRLTVL.

This chain connects TRBV29-1 to TRBJ1-1, with TRBD1 identical over 7 bases. The V gene's germline CDR1 is SQVTM and CDR2 ANQGSEA. J was trimmed by 5 bases and V by 1 base; bases with no gene match: 16. The CDR3 has 17 residues. The CDR3 loop is CSVEVLQGLSERTEAFF. CDR3 nucleotides: TGCAGCGTTGAAGTCCTACAGGGGTTATCCGAGAGGACTGAAGCTTTCTTT.

The V gene is TRBV4-2, the J gene TRBJ2-2; a weak D match, TRBD1 (5 bases). Per germline, CDR1 LGHNA and CDR2 YNFKEQ. Trimming cost V 0 bases and J 4 bases, with 12 bases left between them. This CDR3 comprises 16 residues. Written as DNA, the CDR3 is TGTGCCAGCAGCCAAGATCCCCCAGGGATCACCGGGGAGCTGTTTTTT. Translation: CASSQDPPGITGELFF.

This sequence joins TRBV5-5 and TRBJ1-2; possible D gene TRBD1, 6 bases. The germline V gene has CDR1 SGHKS and CDR2 YYEKEE (reference sequence). Trimming removed 4 bases from V and 4 bases from J, with 14 bases in between. The CDR3 consists of 14 residues. This CDR3 is CASSLQGPGYGYTF. The CDR3 DNA reads TGTGCCAGCAGCCTTCAGGGGCCGGGCTATGGCTACACCTTC.

Only one count was recorded for this clone. The chain combines TRBV27 with TRBJ2-7; the match to TRBD1 covers 9 bases. This CDR3 region has 16 residues. Germline CDR1 is MNHEY and CDR2 is SMNVEV (reference sequence). J lost 12 bases, V lost 0 bases, and 15 bases had no gene match. In DNA, the CDR3 is TGTGCCAGCAGTTTATCCCCCCCCGGGACAGGGTCTATGACGTACTTC. Amino acids: CASSLSPPGTGSMTYF.

The rearrangement uses TRBV12-5 and TRBJ2-5, with TRBD2 matching 10 bases. The CDR3 sequence is 17 residues long. The V segment lost 1 base and the J segment 5 bases; nucleotides outside the gene matches: 10. Per the germline V gene, CDR1 is LGHNT and CDR2 is FRNRAP. For the CDR3, the DNA is TGTGCTAGTGGTTTGGGACTCAGCGGGGGGGCGTTGGAGACCCAGTACTTC. It encodes CASGLGLSGGALETQYF. Variable domain in full (rest from reference TRBV12-5 and TRBJ2-5): DARVTQTPRHKVTEMGQEVTMRCQPILGHNTVFWYRQTMMQGLELLAYFRNRAPLDDSGMPKDRFSAEMPDATLATLKIQPSEPRDSAVYFCASGLGLSGGALETQYFGPGTRLLVL.

The genes are TRBV4-3 and TRBJ2-7, with D unresolved. CDR1 and CDR2 from the germline V gene are LGHNA and YSLEER. The CDR3 runs 15 residues. V was shortened by 0 bases and J by 1 base, with 10 bases between the two germline ends. CDR3 sequence (DNA): TGCGCCAGCAGCCAAGATGAGTTCGGGTCCTACGAGCAGTACTTC. Amino acid sequence: CASSQDEFGSYEQYF.

This clone occurred once. J is TRBJ2-7 and V is TRBV2; 8 nucleotides agree with TRBD1. The CDR3 runs to 15 residues. Germline CDR1 reads SNHLY; CDR2 reads FYNNEI. The junction had 4 bases not matched to a gene; V was cut back by 1 base and J by 2 bases. The CDR3 bases are TGTGCCAGCAGTGAAGGGGGGACAGGTACCTACGAGCAGTACTTC. Amino acid sequence: CASSEGGTGTYEQYF.

This chain joins TRBV19 and TRBJ2-7, with a tentative D call TRBD1 (6 bases). This CDR3 spans 13 amino acids. Germline V lookup: CDR1 LNHDA, CDR2 SQIVND (reference sequence). V lost 6 bases, J lost 4 bases, and 13 bases lay in between. CDR3 in DNA: TGTGCCAGTAGCCGAGGGACAACATACGAGCAGTACTTC. Translated, it gives CASSRGTTYEQYF.

This clone was counted once. J is TRBJ1-2 and V is TRBV6-1; maybe TRBD1 (6 bases). Germline values: CDR1 MNHNS, CDR2 SASEGT. V was pared by 2 bases and J by 5 bases, with 12 bases between. This CDR3 region has 14 residues. CDR3 loop: CASSERTDHYGYTF. The CDR3 nucleotides read TGTGCCAGCAGTGAAAGGACAGATCATTATGGCTACACCTTC.

This chain links TRBV3-1 (or the pseudogene TRBV3-2) with TRBJ1-2; 7 bases are shared with TRBD1. The CDR3 sequence is 15 residues long. Germline V gene data show CDR1 as LGHDT and CDR2 as YNNKEL (reference sequence). V lost 2 bases to trimming and J lost 5 bases; unmatched junction nucleotides: 8. DNA for the CDR3: TGTGCCAGCAGCCAAAGGCCAGGGGGGAGGTATGGCTACACCTTC. Amino acid sequence: CASSQRPGGRYGYTF.

The CDR3 nucleotides read TGCAGTGCTAGTTCCCGCCAGAGGAACATTCAGTACTTC. Translated: CSASSRQRNIQYF. The rearrangement links TRBV20-1 to TRBJ2-4; no firm D call. Germline CDR1 reads DFQATT; CDR2 reads SNEGSKA (reference sequence). V lost 3 bases and J lost 7, with 13 bases in between. CDR3 size: 13 residues.